The sequence of this T cell receptor (beta chain) was determined in a study of T cell repertoires in cytomegalovirus infection. Study-wide background: Public TCR beta signatures were indicative of both CMV infection and a matching HLA type. Overall study results and limits: What dominated the ex vivo response were HLA-C-restricted CMV-specific TCR beta clonotypes. The cumulative frequency of public TCR beta families identified carriers of CMV plus the relevant HLA.

TCRdb reanalysed the reads using MiXCR and keeps one entry per CDR3 protein. Of about 190,000 distinct CDR3 sequences listed, about a tenth are singletons. CDR1 MNHEY and CDR2 SVGEGT come from the germline V gene. The CDR3 totals 16 residues. Trimming removed 6 bases from V and 5 bases from J, with 19 bases in between. In its sample, this clonotype was seen many times. Its specificity is not known. This receptor was obtained from a human donor in good health (CMV status not recorded). Some clones in this sample may be carry-over from other donors' samples. The V gene is TRBV6-2 or TRBV6-3, the J gene TRBJ2-2; D might be TRBD1 (6 bases). The material sequenced was PBMCs. CDR3 loop: CASSLGQSGWTGELFF. DNA for the CDR3: TGTGCCAGCAGCCTCGGACAGTCCGGTTGGACCGGGGAGCTGTTTTTT.